This T cell receptor (beta chain) was sequenced during a study of identical twins. MiXCR, applied by TCRdb to the 5' RACE reads, yields one record per CDR3 protein. This table holds fewer than 350,000 distinct CDR3 sequences, more than 6.5% found once. This clonotype has more than one count but fewer than ten. These same data were also listed under a study on yellow fever vaccine responses in identical twins. Per that study: Twins' vaccine T cell responses reportedly seemed partly convergent and partly personalized.

The clonotype comes from a young woman in good health. The source material was memory (CD45RO+) T cells sorted from blood.

The CDR3 loop reads CASSASPSGGQYF. The CDR3 DNA reads TGTGCCAGCAGTGCCAGTCCCTCCGGGGGGCAGTATTTT. The genes are TRBV6-4 and TRBJ2-3, with D possibly TRBD2 on 6 matching bases. The germline CDR1 and CDR2 sequences are MRHNA and SNTAGT. Trimming shortened V by 4 bases and J by 11 bases, and 16 bases separated the two germline ends. The CDR3 has 13 residues.